This T cell receptor (beta chain) originates from a study of identical twins. This clonotype has a handful of counts. Each CDR3 protein gets one entry after TCRdb re-called the 5' RACE reads with MiXCR. The sample holds hundreds of thousands of distinct CDR3 sequences; approximately 18% are singletons and the top ten take around 13%. This CDR3 contains 16 residues. Trimming pared 5 bases from V and 0 bases from J, leaving 19 bases between. CDR1 is DFQATT and CDR2 is SNEGSKA in the germline V gene (reference sequence). This sample was also put to use in a study of T cells expressing NK-cell markers.

The V call is TRBV20-1, the J call TRBJ1-2; D is unclear. This clonotype was sampled from a woman between 18 and 29 years old in good health. Sequenced material: PBMCs. The CDR3, as DNA: TGCAGTGCTGGCGCTGGATCGGGATTAACTAACTATGGCTACACCTTC. Amino acid sequence: CSAGAGSGLTNYGYTF.